The rows below give T cell receptor beta chains drawn from one sample of a study of T cell repertoires in cytomegalovirus infection. These receptors lack a known antigen. TCRdb fed the reads into MiXCR, producing one record per CDR3 protein. The sample holds some 110,000 distinct CDR3 sequences, around 9.1% seen once. The sample was PBMCs, sequenced either directly or after in vitro stimulation (not recorded which). These receptors originate from a human donor in good health (CMV status not recorded). Some clones in this sample may be carry-over from other donors' samples. Each CDR3 is given without its conserved first and last residue. A D gene is named only where the DNA matches it firmly.

TRBJ1-2,TRBV7-9,.,ASSLGLPGLLGYT
TRBJ1-5,TRBV28,.,ASSLGHQPQH
TRBJ2-3,TRBV2,.,ATRRDLTDTQY
TRBJ2-1,TRBV7-2,TRBD1,ASSLMGQGFNEQF
TRBJ1-1,TRBV7-2,TRBD1,ASSPQGKRTEAF
TRBJ2-2,TRBV27,TRBD2,ASSRTSGRVGELF
TRBJ1-1,TRBV7-9,.,ASSNVGGKNTEAF
TRBJ1-2,TRBV7-2,TRBD1,ASSYPGQGLYGYT
TRBJ2-7,TRBV15,.,ATSRELAEQY
TRBJ1-1,TRBV7-9,.,ASSLGGWGNTEAF
TRBJ2-5,TRBV20-1,TRBD1,SARQRQGDKETQY
TRBJ2-7,TRBV28,.,ASSLRSGAVYEQY
TRBJ2-1,TRBV6-2/TRBV6-3,TRBD2,ASSYQREVDEQF
TRBJ1-5,TRBV6-2/TRBV6-3,TRBD1,ASREQGRTQH
TRBJ2-3,TRBV10-3,TRBD1,AISEGQGVTDTQY
TRBJ1-5,TRBV5-6,.,ASSLTDSQPQH
TRBJ2-7,TRBV12-3/TRBV12-4,.,ASSLLRHRWEQY
TRBJ2-1,TRBV10-3,TRBD2,AISDGASGSYNEQF
TRBJ1-5,TRBV12-3/TRBV12-4,.,ASSLYRDSNQPQH
TRBJ1-2,TRBV29-1,.,SVETEGRGYT
TRBJ2-5,TRBV11-2,.,ASSSSRREETQY
TRBJ2-7,TRBV12-3/TRBV12-4,TRBD1,ASRRQGYEQY
TRBJ2-5,TRBV6-2/TRBV6-3,TRBD1,ASRVTGGQETQY
TRBJ1-5,TRBV7-2,.,ASSLVGGGNQPQH
TRBJ2-5,TRBV10-3,.,AISGASEGETQY
TRBJ1-1,TRBV7-8,.,ASSLGPRTEAF
TRBJ2-1,TRBV27,.,ASSPWTPSGDEQF
TRBJ2-7,TRBV7-9,TRBD1,ASSFSRWDRTDYEQY
TRBJ2-7,TRBV10-3,.,AISAVYEQY
TRBJ1-5,TRBV30,.,AWSQGTQGPQH
TRBJ2-1,TRBV7-2,TRBD2,ASSSSGTSASYNEQF
TRBJ1-3,TRBV6-6,.,ASSYNGQSSGNTIY
TRBJ2-1,TRBV5-1,.,ASSAGFQSYNEQF
TRBJ2-2,TRBV7-9,TRBD2,ASSLGGGSPRGVPGELF
TRBJ1-2,TRBV7-9,.,ASSFTRTDRQRGYT
TRBJ1-4,TRBV15,TRBD1,ATSRRQGIGEKLF
TRBJ2-2,TRBV2,.,ASSEGETGELF
TRBJ2-1,TRBV7-2,TRBD2,ASTEQGQLAGGPYNEQF
TRBJ1-1,TRBV7-2,.,ASSLAGSMNTEAF
TRBJ2-1,TRBV11-2,.,ASQVGGIEQF
TRBJ2-2,TRBV7-2,TRBD2,ASSSLGSGRFLSTGELF
TRBJ2-3,TRBV7-8,TRBD2,ASSYISGRVTDTQY
TRBJ1-6,TRBV5-1,TRBD1,ASSLEQGANSPLH
TRBJ1-2,TRBV20-1,.,SAFHQGSYGYT
TRBJ2-5,TRBV11-2,.,ASSSGARETQY
TRBJ1-5,TRBV2,.,ASSEMSSNQPQH
TRBJ1-1,TRBV27,.,ASSLTGAAEAF
TRBJ2-2,TRBV4-3,.,ASSQEGGRHTGELF
TRBJ1-1,TRBV7-3,.,ASSFTIDTEAF
TRBJ2-1,TRBV6-2/TRBV6-3,TRBD2,ASLPTSGSYNEQF
TRBJ1-6,TRBV7-9,.,ASSSTLTASSYNSPLH
TRBJ1-2,TRBV19,.,ASSMTQNYGYT
TRBJ1-5,TRBV6-5,TRBD1,ASSRDSRNQPQH
TRBJ1-2,TRBV6-2/TRBV6-3,.,ASSYPPGQQIRGYT